A selection of T cell receptor beta chains follows, all from one sample in a study of T-cell reconstitution after alpha-beta-depleted transplantation in children. TCRdb analysed the PCR reads with MiXCR anew, one entry per CDR3 protein. This sample has around 680,000 distinct CDR3 sequences; around 17% occur once, and the top ten carry 1.1%. The sequencing here drew on PBMCs from the stem cell graft donor, taken from the stem cell graft. The receptor source for this set is a human donor who donated a stem cell graft to a child with acute myeloid leukemia. Both conserved end residues are part of each CDR3. A D gene is named only where the DNA matches it firmly. A row's size may be missing; if present it is once, few, many or a size class.

>many|-|TRBJ1-1|TRBV10-3|13
CATGTQGSTEAFF
TGTGCCACGGGGACCCAAGGTAGCACTGAAGCTTTCTTT
>many|TRBD1|TRBJ2-7|TRBV24-1|13
CATSDGTGHEQYF
TGTGCCACCAGTGACGGGACAGGGCACGAGCAGTACTTC
>-|TRBD1|TRBJ2-7|TRBV5-1|13
CASSWRQGYEQYF
TGCGCCAGCAGCTGGCGACAGGGCTACGAGCAGTACTTC
>many|-|TRBJ2-1|TRBV6-6|13
CASNRGGYNEQFF
TGTGCCAGCAATAGGGGGGGCTACAATGAGCAGTTCTTC
>-|-|TRBJ2-1|TRBV12-3/TRBV12-4|16
CASSFRLGGPNNEQFF
TGTGCCAGCAGTTTTCGATTGGGGGGGCCAAACAATGAGCAGTTCTTC
>-|TRBD2|TRBJ2-3|TRBV3-1|18
CTSSSLGPTGGRTDTQYF
TGTACCAGCAGTTCACTGGGCCCTACGGGGGGACGCACAGATACGCAGTATTTT
>many|-|TRBJ2-3|TRBV7-2|16
CASSRELVPAIDTQYF
TGTGCCAGCAGCCGCGAACTAGTCCCAGCTATAGATACGCAGTATTTT
>-|-|TRBJ1-1|TRBV6-1|14
CASSDQGGGTEAFF
TGTGCCAGCAGTGATCAGGGAGGGGGAACTGAAGCTTTCTTT
>few|-|TRBJ1-2|TRBV28|15
CASSFRGRGDYGYTF
TGTGCCAGCAGTTTTAGGGGTAGGGGGGATTATGGCTACACCTTC
>few|TRBD2|TRBJ2-2|TRBV6-5|18
CASSSTRTSGERTGELFF
TGTGCCAGCAGTTCCACCCGGACTAGCGGGGAGCGCACCGGGGAGCTGTTTTTT
>many|-|TRBJ1-1|TRBV6-1|13
CASRTTGNTEAFF
TGTGCCAGCAGAACAACAGGGAACACTGAAGCTTTCTTT
>-|-|TRBJ2-7|TRBV12-3/TRBV12-4|16
CASSLGGGTDPYEQYF
TGTGCCAGCAGTTTAGGAGGGGGGACAGACCCCTACGAGCAGTACTTC